These 28 T cell receptor beta chains were sequenced from one sample in a study of graft-versus-host responses after intestinal transplantation. This table comes from immunoSEQ multiplex PCR, and its TCRdb copy is limited to in-frame clones, with some not included. The table shows tens of thousands of clones, with about 93% occurring only once. These receptors are not linked to any known antigen. Sequences were derived from unstimulated CD8+ T cells sorted from spleen or lymph node cells, sampled before intestinal transplant. Source of these receptors: a human donor who received an intestinal transplant.

This rearrangement joins TRBV19 to TRBJ1-1, with TRBD1 identical over 9 bases. V lost 6 bases, J lost 0 bases, and 2 bases stayed unmatched. The CDR3 covers 14 residues. The germline V gene encodes CDR1 LNHDA and CDR2 SQIVND (reference sequence). CDR3 in DNA: TGTGCCAGTAGCTACAGGGGGCTGAACACTGAAGCTTTCTTT. It yields the protein CASSYRGLNTEAFF.

A word on this clone: Different DNA sequences within this sample yield the same CDR3. This chain links TRBV7-6 with TRBJ2-1; D is perhaps TRBD2 (7 bases). Germline V lookup: CDR1 SGHVS, CDR2 FNYEAQ. Trimming pared 2 bases from V and 2 bases from J, leaving 13 bases between. The CDR3 has 16 residues. CDR3: CASSLRGGGAYNEQFF. The DNA for the CDR3 is TGTGCCAGCAGCTTACGCGGGGGCGGGGCCTACAATGAGCAGTTCTTC.

This rearrangement joins TRBV13 to TRBJ2-7, with 7 bases aligning to TRBD2. This CDR3 comprises 15 residues. Unmatched junction bases numbered 9, after V lost 4 bases and J lost 3 bases. Germline loops: CDR1 PRHDT, CDR2 FYEKMQ (reference sequence). DNA of the CDR3: TGTGCCAGCAGCTCCACGGGACTAACCCGCTACGAGCAGTACTTC. It specifies CASSSTGLTRYEQYF.

This rearrangement joins TRBV2 to TRBJ2-7; tentatively, D is TRBD2 (5 bases). Trimming left V 0 bases short and J 1 base short, with 7 bases between. This CDR3 has 14 residues. Germline V CDR1 and CDR2: SNHLY, FYNNEI. CDR3 DNA sequence: TGTGCCAGCAGTGAAGCGCCGGGATCCTACGAGCAGTACTTC. This sequence encodes CASSEAPGSYEQYF.

This chain connects TRBV28 to TRBJ2-7; 12 nucleotides agree with TRBD2. The germline gives CDR1 MDHEN, CDR2 SYDVKM. This CDR3 has 18 residues. V lost 2 bases, J lost 0 bases, and 8 bases stayed unmatched. The chain's CDR3 is CASSLGGTSGLSSYEQYF. DNA of the CDR3: TGTGCCAGCAGTTTAGGGGGGACTAGCGGGCTTAGCTCCTACGAGCAGTACTTC.

This clone has a single count. The chain recombines TRBV21-1 with TRBJ1-1. TRBV21-1 is tagged as a pseudogene. This CDR3 contains 16 residues. The CDR3 spells CASSKGQSLEDTEAFF. Here the CDR3 DNA reads TGTGCCAGCAGCAAAGGGCAGTCCTTGGAGGACACTGAAGCTTTCTTT.

CDR3 amino acids: CASSQDGGSGGMNTEAFF. For the CDR3, the DNA is TGCGCCAGCAGCCAAGATGGGGGGTCAGGGGGGATGAACACTGAAGCTTTCTTT. This chain joins TRBV4-3 and TRBJ1-1; 7 bases line up with TRBD1. The CDR3 totals 18 residues. Trimming at V came to 0 bases and at J to 0 bases, leaving 10 bases not matched to a gene. Germline assignment: CDR1 LGHNA and CDR2 YSLEER.

The J gene is TRBJ1-5, the V gene TRBV6-1, with 10 bases aligning to TRBD1. The germline V gene encodes CDR1 MNHNS and CDR2 SASEGT. The CDR3 consists of 15 residues. With 3 bases clipped from V and 3 bases from J, the junction kept 2 bases outside the gene matches. CDR3 sequence reads: CASSDGTGVNQPQHF. The CDR3, as DNA: TGTGCCAGCAGTGACGGGACAGGGGTCAATCAGCCCCAGCATTTT.

The V call is TRBV27, the J call TRBJ1-2; 9 nucleotides line up with TRBD1. The CDR3 has 14 amino acids. Trimming at V came to 6 bases and at J to 8 bases, leaving 10 bases not matched to a gene. Germline V gene data show CDR1 as MNHEY and CDR2 as SMNVEV (reference sequence). CDR3 coding DNA: TGTGCCAGCAGACCAACGGACAGGGGTTTCGGCTACACCTTC. Protein sequence: CASRPTDRGFGYTF.

In nucleotides, the CDR3 is TGTGCCACCTCGAGGGCAGGGGGTTACAATGAGCAGTTCTTC. Its protein product is CATSRAGGYNEQFF. This chain uses TRBV5-6 with TRBJ2-1; 7 bases fit TRBD1. The germline gives CDR1 SGHDT, CDR2 YYEEEE. This CDR3 region has 14 residues. V shed 9 bases and J 4 bases; nucleotides not matched to a gene: 10. The entire variable domain, with the rest obtained from reference TRBV5-6 and TRBJ2-1, is as follows: DAGVTQSPTHLIKTRGQQVTLRCSPKSGHDTVSWYQQALGQGPQFIFQYYEEEERQRGNFPDRFSGHQFPNYSSELNVNALLLGDSALYLCATSRAGGYNEQFFGPGTRLTVL.

The V gene is TRBV19, the J gene TRBJ2-1; D unclear. The germline CDR1 and CDR2 sequences are LNHDA and SQIVND (reference sequence). With 3 bases removed from V and 7 bases from J, the gap between germline ends came to 4 bases. The CDR3 sequence is 11 residues long. The CDR3 DNA reads TGTGCCAGTAGTATTCTTAATGAGCAGTTCTTC. Amino acid sequence: CASSILNEQFF.

V usage is TRBV27 and J usage is TRBJ1-2; the match to TRBD1 covers 9 bases. Germline CDR1 and CDR2: MNHEY and SMNVEV (reference sequence). This CDR3 comprises 16 residues. Trimming at V came to 4 bases and at J to 8 bases, leaving 14 bases not matched to a gene. The CDR3 bases are TGTGCCAGCAGTTCTCGAACGGGACAGGGAGTGGAGGGCTACACCTTC. This codes for CASSSRTGQGVEGYTF.

The chain joins TRBV30 to TRBJ2-1, with TRBD2 identical over 8 bases. The CDR3 extends over 14 amino acids. Trimming took 4 bases from V and 0 from J; bases not matched to a gene: 2. Germline V gives CDR1 GTSNPN, CDR2 SVGIG (reference sequence). CDR3 sequence (DNA): TGTGCCTGGAAGAGCGGGAGCTCCTACAATGAGCAGTTCTTC. This codes for CAWKSGSSYNEQFF.

The V call is TRBV30, the J call TRBJ1-2, with TRBD1 matching over 9 bases. The V segment lost 3 bases and the J segment 3 bases; nucleotides outside the gene matches: 8. The CDR3 extends over 15 amino acids. Per germline, CDR1 GTSNPN and CDR2 SVGIG (reference sequence). DNA for the CDR3: TGTGCCTGGAGGGGACAGGGACTGGGAGACTATGGCTACACCTTC. Translating gives CAWRGQGLGDYGYTF. The complete variable domain, with remaining parts taken from reference TRBV30 and TRBJ1-2, reads SQTIHQWPATLVQPVGSPLSLECTVEGTSNPNLYWYRQAAGRGLQLLFYSVGIGQISSEVPQNLSASRPQDRQFILSSKKLLLSDSGFYLCAWRGQGLGDYGYTFGSGTRLTVV.

The chain links TRBV9 to TRBJ2-5, with 11 bases aligning to TRBD2. The CDR3 consists of 14 residues. The J segment lost 4 bases and the V segment lost 2 bases, leaving 1 base of the junction unmatched. Germline V CDR1 and CDR2: SGDLS, YYNGEE. The chain's CDR3 is CASSVSGGAETQYF. In DNA form, the CDR3 reads TGTGCCAGCAGCGTTAGCGGGGGGGCAGAGACCCAGTACTTC. Full variable domain (remainder filled in from reference TRBV9 and TRBJ2-5): DSGVTQTPKHLITATGQRVTLRCSPRSGDLSVYWYQQSLDQGLQFLIQYYNGEERAKGNILERFSAQQFPDLHSELNLSSLELGDSALYFCASSVSGGAETQYFGPGTRLLVL.

The rearrangement joins TRBV10-3 to TRBJ1-2; D perhaps matches TRBD1 (6 bases). Per the germline V gene, CDR1 is ENHRY and CDR2 is SYGVKD. The CDR3 loop spans 14 amino acids. The V end was cut by 6 bases, the J end by 4 bases, with 15 bases between. The CDR3 spells CAIRSGGASYGYTF. The CDR3 DNA reads as TGTGCCATCAGGAGTGGGGGCGCCAGCTATGGCTACACCTTC.

This chain joins TRBV29-1 and TRBJ1-1; D remains ambiguous. Germline V CDR1 and CDR2: SQVTM, ANQGSEA. The CDR3 is made up of 12 amino acids. Trimming pared 4 bases from V and 1 base from J, leaving 7 bases between. CDR3 amino acids: CSVVSGNTEAFF. CDR3 sequence (DNA): TGCAGCGTTGTCTCAGGGAACACTGAAGCTTTCTTT. The full variable domain, completed using reference TRBV29-1 and TRBJ1-1, is SAVISQKPSRDICQRGTSLTIQCQVDSQVTMMFWYRQQPGQSLTLIATANQGSEATYESGFVIDKFPISRPNLTFSTLTVSNMSPEDSSIYLCSVVSGNTEAFFGQGTRLTVV.

This clone was counted once. The chain has TRBV9 and TRBJ1-2, with TRBD1 matching 8 bases. V shed 3 bases, J shed 0 bases, and the junction held 13 bases outside the gene matches. The CDR3 covers 18 residues. The V gene's germline CDR1 is SGDLS and CDR2 YYNGEE. The CDR3 loop is CASSDVPGGGGTNYGYTF. The DNA for the CDR3 is TGTGCCAGCAGCGACGTACCAGGGGGCGGCGGTACTAACTATGGCTACACCTTC.

The chain recombines TRBV18 with TRBJ2-6, with D perhaps matching TRBD1 (6 bases). V lost 5 bases to trimming and J lost 0 bases, with 11 bases between them. Germline lookup yields CDR1 KGHSH and CDR2 LQKENI. This CDR3 contains 16 residues. The CDR3 DNA follows: TGTGCCAGCTCAGGGGGCCTATACTCTGGGGCCAACGTCCTGACTTTC. Its protein product is CASSGGLYSGANVLTF.

This clone was found a few times. Germline and junction disagree at one end, which may indicate a read error. This chain uses TRBV30 with TRBJ1-1, with D hard to call. CDR1 is GTSNPN, CDR2 SVGIG, per germline (reference sequence). The CDR3 has 12 residues. The CDR3 here is CAWSSEGHEGFF. DNA of the CDR3: TGTGCCTGGAGTAGTGAGGGTCACGAAGGTTTCTTT.

The chain links TRBV4-2 to TRBJ2-7; 8 bases are shared with TRBD1. Germline V gene lookup returns CDR1 LGHNA and CDR2 YNFKEQ. Losses at the gene ends were 2 bases for V and 3 bases for J; bases not matched to a gene: 3. This CDR3 comprises 14 residues. This chain's CDR3 is CASSQPGQDYEQYF. CDR3 sequence (DNA): TGTGCCAGCAGCCAACCGGGACAGGACTACGAGCAGTACTTC.

There are a few counts of this clone. The CDR3 loop is CASSQAGAEGQPQHF. CDR3 nucleotide sequence: TGTGCCAGCAGCCAAGCAGGGGCCGAGGGTCAGCCCCAGCATTTT. The chain links TRBV13 to TRBJ1-5; the D gene is possibly TRBD1 (6 bases). The CDR3 consists of 15 residues. V lost 5 bases, J lost 6 bases, and 17 bases lay in between. Germline V CDR1 and CDR2: PRHDT, FYEKMQ (reference sequence).

The J gene is TRBJ1-6, the V gene TRBV19; TRBD1 matches at 10 bases. V lost 5 bases and J lost 13; bases outside the gene matches: 8. Germline V gives CDR1 LNHDA, CDR2 SQIVND (reference sequence). This CDR3 contains 14 residues. This chain's CDR3 is CASSASGTGAPLHF. The CDR3 nucleotides read TGTGCCAGTAGTGCCTCTGGGACAGGGGCCCCCCTCCACTTT.

Concerning this clone itself: Other DNA sequences of this sample code for an identical CDR3. This chain uses TRBV9 with TRBJ2-5; 10 nucleotides agree with TRBD2. The CDR3 totals 14 residues. J gave up 2 bases and V 2 bases, and 0 bases lay outside the gene matches. Germline V gene sequence: CDR1 SGDLS, CDR2 YYNGEE. The CDR3 coding sequence is TGTGCCAGCAGCGTTAGCGGGGGGCAAGAGACCCAGTACTTC. Its translation is CASSVSGGQETQYF.

The rearrangement links TRBV7-3 to TRBJ2-3, with D tentatively TRBD2 (6 bases). Looked up from germline, CDR1 is SGHTA and CDR2 is FQGTGA. V was trimmed by 6 bases and J by 1 base, leaving 11 bases between them. There are 14 residues in the CDR3. This chain's CDR3 is CASSPWRGTDTQYF. CDR3 nucleotide sequence: TGTGCCAGCAGTCCGTGGAGGGGCACAGATACGCAGTATTTT.

The chain has TRBV6-5 and TRBJ1-1; D call uncertain. Germline assignment: CDR1 MNHEY and CDR2 SVGAGI. V lost 1 base to trimming and J lost 4 bases, with 7 bases between them. This CDR3 region has 13 residues. CDR3 nucleotide sequence: TGTGCCAGCAGTTACTTTGAGGGCACTGAAGCTTTCTTT. Encoded protein: CASSYFEGTEAFF.

This rearrangement joins TRBV7-9 to TRBJ1-6, with TRBD1 as a possible D gene (6 bases). Germline assignment: CDR1 SEHNR and CDR2 FQNEAQ (reference sequence). The CDR3 is made up of 17 amino acids. V was trimmed by 5 bases and J by 10 bases, leaving 24 bases between them. Written as DNA, the CDR3 is TGTGCCAGCAGCCAAGTACCCGGCCAGGGGAAGGGATCACCCCTCCACTTT. This codes for CASSQVPGQGKGSPLHF.

The chain is built from TRBV19 and TRBJ2-3, with 12 bases that match TRBD2. Germline loops: CDR1 LNHDA, CDR2 SQIVND (reference sequence). V shed 10 bases and J 4 bases; nucleotides not matched to a gene: 27. CDR3 length: 21 residues. The CDR3 sequence: CATPTSGRSCPMRSYPDTQYF. DNA for the CDR3: TGTGCCACCCCGACTAGCGGGAGATCTTGTCCGATGCGGTCTTACCCAGATACGCAGTATTTT.